The T cell receptor beta chain under discussion was sequenced for a study of T cells in Graves' hyperthyroidism and ophthalmopathy. This CDR3 region has 15 residues. Germline CDR1 SEHNR, CDR2 FQNEAQ (reference sequence). Template material for amplifying TCR beta CDR3 regions consisted of RNA transcripts. In the first-round RT-PCR of the TCR CDR3, the HTBI primer set was used. TCRdb re-derived calls from the multiplex PCR reads in MiXCR, one entry per CDR3 protein. The sample contains under 700,000 distinct CDR3 sequences, just over 45% of which appear only once. In the case of this clonotype: A much larger clone lies a single base off, so this may be a read error.

This chain joins TRBV7-9 and TRBJ2-7; 7 bases fit TRBD2. This clonotype was sampled from a woman under 30 with Graves' hyperthyroidism. The sequencing sample was made of peripheral blood or thyroid tissue (not recorded which). The CDR3 DNA follows: TGTGCCAGCAGCTCAATAGCGGGCTCCTCCTACGGGCAGTACTTC. Its protein is CASSSIAGSSYGQYF.